Listed below are T cell receptor beta chains from one sample, sequenced in a study of T cell repertoires in cytomegalovirus infection. Using its own MiXCR run on the reads, TCRdb lists one record per CDR3 protein. The table lists hundreds of thousands of distinct CDR3 sequences, 11% of them singletons. Input material: PBMCs. The origin of the receptors is a human donor in good health (CMV status not recorded). Some clones in this sample may be carry-over from other donors' samples. The CDR3 runs from the conserved cysteine through the conserved F or W. Each record gives: D gene, V gene, J gene, clone size, CDR3 DNA, CDR3 protein. The D gene is left open where the match is weak. Not every row has a clone size; where given, it reads once, few, many or a size class.

TRBD2,TRBV20-1,TRBJ2-1,few,TGCAGTGCTAGGGGGACTAGCGGGAGAACGGGGAATGAGCAGTTCTTC,CSARGTSGRTGNEQFF
TRBD2,TRBV3-1,TRBJ2-3,few,TGTGCCAGCAGCCAAGATTCGAGCAACGAGGGACTAGCTGCAGTGCATTTT,CASSQDSSNEGLAAVHF
TRBD2,TRBV19,TRBJ2-1,-,TGTGCCAGTATCCCTCGAGTCGGGAGGTCCTCCTACAATGAGCAGTTCTTC,CASIPRVGRSSYNEQFF
-,TRBV7-9,TRBJ1-1,many,TGTGCCAGCAGCTTATGTCGGGACCTAGGGTGTAACGCTGAAGCTTTCTTT,CASSLCRDLGCNAEAFF
TRBD2,TRBV12-3/TRBV12-4,TRBJ2-3,many,TGTGCCAGCAGCAGACTAGCAGCAGATACGCAGTATTTT,CASSRLAADTQYF
-,TRBV10-3,TRBJ1-1,many,TGTGCCATCAAATCAACAGGGAACACTGAAGCTTTCTTT,CAIKSTGNTEAFF
TRBD2,TRBV29-1,TRBJ2-7,-,TGCAGTGCTAGCGGGAGGATGGACGAGCAGTACTTC,CSASGRMDEQYF
-,TRBV2,TRBJ2-3,-,TGTGCCAGCAGTGAGAGGGTCTGGGATACGCAGTATTTT,CASSERVWDTQYF
-,TRBV28,TRBJ1-1,many,TGTGCCAGCACTCTATCTGTATTTGGTCAGGACACTGAAGCTTTCTTT,CASTLSVFGQDTEAFF
TRBD1,TRBV7-6,TRBJ1-4,many,TGTGCCAGCAGCCTAAGGCTTGAGAGGACAGGGAGTGAAAAACTGTTTTTT,CASSLRLERTGSEKLFF
-,TRBV11-2,TRBJ2-5,many,TGTGCCAGCAGCTTACCGGGGGCTGTCGAGGAGACCCAGTACTTC,CASSLPGAVEETQYF
TRBD2,TRBV19,TRBJ2-7,few,TGTGCCAGTAGTGGAGCGGGACCCTACGAGCAGTACTTC,CASSGAGPYEQYF
TRBD2,TRBV7-2,TRBJ2-3,many,TGTGCCAGCAGCGGGGGACTAGCGGGGCGAGCACTCCGCACAGATACGCAGTATTTT,CASSGGLAGRALRTDTQYF
TRBD1,TRBV18,TRBJ1-5,few,TGTGCCAGCTCACCTAGGACAGGGGCCCAGCCCCAGCATTTT,CASSPRTGAQPQHF
-,TRBV5-5,TRBJ2-7,-,TGTGCCAGCAGCTCTCTAGCGCCCTACGAGCAGTACTTC,CASSSLAPYEQYF
-,TRBV2,TRBJ2-2,many,TGTGCCAGCCTGGAGACGCACACCGGGGAGCTGTTTTTT,CASLETHTGELFF
TRBD2,TRBV7-6,TRBJ2-1,-,TGTGCCAGCAGCTCCTCGCCTAGCGGGGGGGGCAATGAGCAGTTCTTC,CASSSSPSGGGNEQFF
-,TRBV10-3,TRBJ2-1,-,TGTGCCATCAGAGACGGACAGCCAAGCTCCTACAATGAGCAGTTCTTC,CAIRDGQPSSYNEQFF
-,TRBV11-2,TRBJ2-2,many,TGTGCCAGCAACCCACCGGGACTCTACACCGGGGAGCTGTTTTTT,CASNPPGLYTGELFF
TRBD2,TRBV19,TRBJ2-1,many,TGTGCCAGTAGTATCCCGGGACTAGCGAATGAGCAGTTCTTC,CASSIPGLANEQFF
TRBD1,TRBV28,TRBJ2-7,many,TGTGCCAGCAGCACATTGGACAGGGTTCCCTACGAGCAGTACTTC,CASSTLDRVPYEQYF
TRBD1,TRBV7-9,TRBJ2-4,-,TGTGCCAGCAGCCCGTTGCCGGGACAGGGCACAAACATTCAGTACTTC,CASSPLPGQGTNIQYF
TRBD2,TRBV4-1,TRBJ2-7,many,TGCGCCAGCAGCGACGGGAGGGTTCGGTCCTACGAGCAGTACTTC,CASSDGRVRSYEQYF
-,TRBV7-2,TRBJ1-5,many,TGTGCCAGCAGAGAGGGAGTTAGCGGTGATCAGCCCCAGCATTTT,CASREGVSGDQPQHF
-,TRBV18,TRBJ2-5,few,TGTGCCAGCTCACCACCGTCCAAAAAGGGAGAGACCCAGTACTTC,CASSPPSKKGETQYF
-,TRBV5-1,TRBJ1-2,-,TGCGCCAGCAGCTTGGAGGCAGTGTTTGGCTACACCTTC,CASSLEAVFGYTF